The present T cell receptor (beta chain) was sequenced within a study of sequential checkpoint blockade in melanoma. Study in general: Patients were randomized 1:1 to nivolumab-then-ipilimumab or ipilimumab-then-nivolumab first-line. After both sequences, patients received maintenance nivolumab.

The CDR3 covers 13 residues. Germline V gene sequence: CDR1 SGHVS, CDR2 FNYEAQ. V gave up 5 bases and J gave up 6 bases, with 13 bases separating them. Noted treatment: randomized to nivolumab then ipilimumab (arm A) or the reverse (arm B). TCRdb's table, derived via immunoSEQ multiplex PCR, lists solely in-frame clones and lacks some. The sample has approximately 8,400 clones, approximately 67% seen once. The receptor comes from a human patient with melanoma. Some clones in this sample may be carry-over from other donors' samples. The rearrangement links TRBV7-6 to TRBJ1-2, with D possibly matching TRBD1 (6 bases). The material sequenced was CD8+ T cells sorted from blood (inferred from file names), taken from a patient given nivolumab and ipilimumab in sequence. The CDR3, as DNA: TGTGCCAGCAGCCCCGGGACAATTGATGGCTACACCTTC. This sequence encodes CASSPGTIDGYTF.